The rows below give T cell receptor beta chains drawn from one sample of a study of response to subunit inactivated influenza vaccine. Each CDR3 protein gets one entry after TCRdb re-called the RT-PCR reads with MiXCR. The sample yields about 570,000 distinct CDR3 sequences, roughly 12% seen once. The same sample was also used in a study of T cells expressing NK-cell markers.

This specimen consisted of PBMCs from blood, obtained on the day of vaccination. These receptors were obtained from a man in his fifties or sixties who received an inactivated influenza vaccine. Both conserved end residues are part of each CDR3. The D gene is left open where the match is weak. Clone size is stated in some rows and not others, as once, few, many or a class when expanded.

TRBJ2-5 | - | TRBV10-3 | - | TGTGCCATCAGTGAGTCGACCTTTTATTCCGAACCTCGACAGACCCAGTACTTC | CAISESTFYSEPRQTQYF
TRBJ2-1 | - | TRBV6-9 | TRBD1 | TGTGCCAGCACGTCAGGGGGACAGTTCTACAATGAGCAGTTCTTC | CASTSGGQFYNEQFF
TRBJ2-3 | few | TRBV27 | TRBD2 | TGTGCCAGCAGTTTAGGTTCGGGACTAGGAACTAGCACAGATACGCAGTATTTT | CASSLGSGLGTSTDTQYF
TRBJ2-2 | many | TRBV29-1 | - | TGCAGCGTTGAAGATAGGCAGGGTCGGACCGGGGAGCTGTTTTTT | CSVEDRQGRTGELFF
TRBJ2-3 | - | TRBV27 | TRBD1 | TGTGCCAGCGGAACAGGGGCGGGTGGTACGCAGTATTTT | CASGTGAGGTQYF
TRBJ2-2 | - | TRBV5-1 | - | TGCGCCAGCAGTTCTCAGGGACACGACACCGGGGAGCTGTTTTTT | CASSSQGHDTGELFF
TRBJ1-5 | many | TRBV12-3/TRBV12-4 | TRBD1 | TGTGCCAGCAGCGGGGACAGCCTTAGCAATCAGCCCCAGCATTTT | CASSGDSLSNQPQHF
TRBJ2-3 | - | TRBV2 | - | TGTGCCAGCAGTGGATTCAGGGAGGATTTT | CASSGFREDF
TRBJ1-1 | - | TRBV12-3/TRBV12-4 | TRBD1 | TGTGCCAGCAGCAGGGGGGAATGGGCCGAAGCTTTCTTT | CASSRGEWAEAFF
TRBJ2-7 | - | TRBV19 | - | TGTGCCAGTAGTATCGGCAGGGAGAGGGAGCAGTACTTC | CASSIGREREQYF
TRBJ2-7 | many | TRBV3-1 | - | TGTGCCAGCAGCCAAGGCCGGAGATCCTACGAGCAGTACTTC | CASSQGRRSYEQYF
TRBJ2-7 | many | TRBV20-1 | - | TGCAGTGCTGAAAACAGAGACTCCTACGAGCAGTACTTC | CSAENRDSYEQYF
TRBJ2-2 | - | TRBV7-8 | - | TGTGCCAGCAGCTTAGTAGAGGGAAGGAACACCGGGGAGCTGTTTTTT | CASSLVEGRNTGELFF
TRBJ1-2 | few | TRBV28 | TRBD1 | TGTGCCAGCAGTCGAAGACAGGGGAACTATGGCTACACCTTC | CASSRRQGNYGYTF
TRBJ2-1 | few | TRBV3-1 | - | TGTGCCAGCAGCCTAATTTCCGGGACTCCAGAGCAGTTCTTC | CASSLISGTPEQFF
TRBJ1-1 | few | TRBV12-3/TRBV12-4 | - | TGTGCCAGCGGACTGAACTACAAGAACACTGAAGCTTTCTTT | CASGLNYKNTEAFF
TRBJ2-1 | - | TRBV20-1 | - | TGCAGTGCTAGATTCCGGGGGGAGCAGTTCTTC | CSARFRGEQFF
TRBJ2-1 | few | TRBV7-2 | - | TGTGCCAGCAGCTTAGAATCATCCGGCTTCAATGAGCAGTTCTTC | CASSLESSGFNEQFF
TRBJ2-3 | many | TRBV25-1 | - | TGTGCCAGCAGTGCAAGACAGGCGAGCACAGATACGCAGTATTTT | CASSARQASTDTQYF
TRBJ2-1 | - | TRBV4-1 | TRBD2 | TGCGCCAGCAGCCACCCGGGACTAGCGGGAGGTTATGAGCAGTTCTTC | CASSHPGLAGGYEQFF
TRBJ2-1 | few | TRBV5-1 | - | TGCGCCAGCAGTCGTGCGGGGAGCTCCTACAATGAGCAGTTCTTC | CASSRAGSSYNEQFF
TRBJ2-6 | - | TRBV5-1 | - | TGCGCCAGCGGGATGGATGCTGGGGCCAACGTCCTGACTTTC | CASGMDAGANVLTF
TRBJ2-1 | - | TRBV12-3/TRBV12-4 | - | TGTGCCAGCGGGAGCCTCTCCTACAATGAGCAGTTCTTC | CASGSLSYNEQFF
TRBJ1-5 | - | TRBV6-1 | TRBD1 | TGTGCCAGCAGTGCCGGGACAGGGGGCCGGCAGCCCCAGCATTTT | CASSAGTGGRQPQHF
TRBJ2-1 | - | TRBV15 | - | TGTGCCACCAGCAGAGAGCGCAGGACGAGCTCCTACAATGAGCAGTTCTTC | CATSRERRTSSYNEQFF
TRBJ2-7 | few | TRBV19 | - | TGTGCCAGTAGTATAGATGAAGGAACCAACGAGCAGTACTTC | CASSIDEGTNEQYF
TRBJ1-4 | few | TRBV4-3 | - | TGCGCCAGCAGCCAAGAGTCTACGCCGGGCCTAAGGAGTGAAAAACTGTTTTTT | CASSQESTPGLRSEKLFF
TRBJ2-1 | few | TRBV6-5 | - | TGTGCCAGCAGTAATAAGGGGATACGGGAGTTCTTC | CASSNKGIREFF
TRBJ1-1 | few | TRBV20-1 | TRBD1 | TGCAGTGCTAGGGAAACCGGGACAGGGTTTTCTGAAGCTTTCTTT | CSARETGTGFSEAFF
TRBJ1-1 | - | TRBV19 | - | TGTGCCAGTAGTCTATGGGACCGACCGAACACTGAAGCTTTCTTT | CASSLWDRPNTEAFF